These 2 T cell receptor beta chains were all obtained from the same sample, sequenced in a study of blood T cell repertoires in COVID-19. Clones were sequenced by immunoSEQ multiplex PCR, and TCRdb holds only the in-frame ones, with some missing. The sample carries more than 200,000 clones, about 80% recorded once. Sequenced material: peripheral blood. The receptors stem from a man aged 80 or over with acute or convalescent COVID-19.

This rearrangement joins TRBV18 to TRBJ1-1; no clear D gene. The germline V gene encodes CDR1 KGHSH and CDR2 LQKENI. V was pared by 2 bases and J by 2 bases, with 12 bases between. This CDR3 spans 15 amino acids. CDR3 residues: CASSPKRESNTEAFF. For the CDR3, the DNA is TGTGCCAGCTCACCAAAACGGGAATCAAACACTGAAGCTTTCTTT.

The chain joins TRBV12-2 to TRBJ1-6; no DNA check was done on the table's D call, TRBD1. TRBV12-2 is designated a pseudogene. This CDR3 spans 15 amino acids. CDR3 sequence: CASRRTGGGRSPLHF. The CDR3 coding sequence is TGTGCAAGTCGCCGGACAGGAGGGGGAAGGTCACCCCTCCACTTT.